The sequence of this T cell receptor beta chain was determined in a study of T cells after yellow fever vaccination. The CDR3 length is 13 residues. CDR1 SGHNT and CDR2 YYREEE come from the germline V gene (reference sequence). Trimming took off 1 base at V and 5 bases at J, with 10 bases between the two ends. TCRdb re-derived calls from the 5' RACE reads in MiXCR, one entry per CDR3 protein. This sample has approximately 340,000 distinct CDR3 sequences, with roughly 8.7% found just once. Turning to this clonotype: Its antigen is currently unknown.

Study-wide results and limits: Most primary-vaccination clones recurred post-booster (roughly 96% CD4, roughly 90% CD8). Clonotypes appearing in both CD4 and CD8 compartments existed, and their share was small.

This TCR came from a man younger than 35 who received the YFV17D yellow fever vaccine. Material: PBMCs, obtained on the day of the first yellow fever vaccination. The chain joins TRBV5-4 to TRBJ2-7; D is undetermined. In DNA form, the CDR3 reads TGTGCCAGCAGCTTGTGGGTCGGTCACGAGCAGTACTTC. Amino acids: CASSLWVGHEQYF.